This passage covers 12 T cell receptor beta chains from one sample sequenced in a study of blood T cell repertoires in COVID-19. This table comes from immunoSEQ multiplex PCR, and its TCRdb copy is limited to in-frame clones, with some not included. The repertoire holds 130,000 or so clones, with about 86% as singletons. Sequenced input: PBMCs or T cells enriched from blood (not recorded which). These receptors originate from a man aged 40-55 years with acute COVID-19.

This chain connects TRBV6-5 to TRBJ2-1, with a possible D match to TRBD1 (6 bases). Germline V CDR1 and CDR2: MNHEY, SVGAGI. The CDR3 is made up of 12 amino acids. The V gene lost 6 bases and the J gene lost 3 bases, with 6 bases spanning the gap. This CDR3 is CASRQGYNEQFF. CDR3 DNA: TGTGCCAGCAGACAGGGCTACAATGAGCAGTTCTTC.

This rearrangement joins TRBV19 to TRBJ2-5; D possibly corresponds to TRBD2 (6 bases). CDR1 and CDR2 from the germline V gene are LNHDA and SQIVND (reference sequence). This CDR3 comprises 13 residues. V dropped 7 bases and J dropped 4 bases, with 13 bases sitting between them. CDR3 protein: CASTQGGRETQYF. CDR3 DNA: TGTGCCAGTACCCAAGGAGGGAGAGAGACCCAGTACTTC.

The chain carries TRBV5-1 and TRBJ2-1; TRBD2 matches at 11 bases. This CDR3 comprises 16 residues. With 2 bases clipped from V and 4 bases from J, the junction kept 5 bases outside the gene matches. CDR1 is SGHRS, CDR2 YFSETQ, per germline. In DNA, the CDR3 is TGCGCCAGCAGCTTTAGCGGGAGGGCGGAATACAATGAGCAGTTCTTC. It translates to CASSFSGRAEYNEQFF.

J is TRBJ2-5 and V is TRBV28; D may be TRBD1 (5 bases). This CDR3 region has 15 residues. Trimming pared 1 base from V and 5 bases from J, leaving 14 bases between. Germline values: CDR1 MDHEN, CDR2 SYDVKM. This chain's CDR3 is CASSLYPGNFETQYF. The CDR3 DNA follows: TGTGCCAGCAGTTTATATCCAGGGAATTTCGAGACCCAGTACTTC. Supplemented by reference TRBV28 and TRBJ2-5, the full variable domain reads DVKVTQSSRYLVKRTGEKVFLECVQDMDHENMFWYRQDPGLGLRLIYFSYDVKMKEKGDIPEGYSVSREKKERFSLILESASTNQTSMYLCASSLYPGNFETQYFGPGTRLLVL.

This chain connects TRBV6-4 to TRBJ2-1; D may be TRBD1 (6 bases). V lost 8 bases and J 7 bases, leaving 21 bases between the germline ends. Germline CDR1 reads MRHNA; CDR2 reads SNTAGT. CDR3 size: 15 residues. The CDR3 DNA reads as TGTGCCAGCGACGCCCTCACAGGGCGCGGTAATGAGCAGTTCTTC. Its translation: CASDALTGRGNEQFF.

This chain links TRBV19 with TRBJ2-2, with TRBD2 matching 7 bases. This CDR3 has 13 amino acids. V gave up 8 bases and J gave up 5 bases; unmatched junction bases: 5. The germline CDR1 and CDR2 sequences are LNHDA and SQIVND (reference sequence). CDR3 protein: CASEKRGTGELFF. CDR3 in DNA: TGTGCCAGTGAAAAGCGGGGTACCGGGGAGCTGTTTTTT.

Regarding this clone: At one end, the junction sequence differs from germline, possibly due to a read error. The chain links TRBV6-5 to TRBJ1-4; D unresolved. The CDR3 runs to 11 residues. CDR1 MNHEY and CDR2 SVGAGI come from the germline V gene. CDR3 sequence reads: CASSYSIRSSF. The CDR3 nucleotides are TGTGCCAGCAGTTACTCGATAAGAAGCTCTTTT.

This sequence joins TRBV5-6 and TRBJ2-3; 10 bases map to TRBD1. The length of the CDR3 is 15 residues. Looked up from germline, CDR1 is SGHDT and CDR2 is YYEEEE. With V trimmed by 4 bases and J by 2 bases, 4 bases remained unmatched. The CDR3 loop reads CASSLDRGVTDTQYF. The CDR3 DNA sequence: TGTGCCAGCAGCCTGGACAGGGGGGTCACAGATACGCAGTATTTT.

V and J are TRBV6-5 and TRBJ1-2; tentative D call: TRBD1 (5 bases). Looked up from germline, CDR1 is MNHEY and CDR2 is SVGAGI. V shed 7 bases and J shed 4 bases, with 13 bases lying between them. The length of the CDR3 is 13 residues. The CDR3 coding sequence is TGTGCCAGCACCCCCAGGGCTTTCTATGGCTACACCTTC. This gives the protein CASTPRAFYGYTF.

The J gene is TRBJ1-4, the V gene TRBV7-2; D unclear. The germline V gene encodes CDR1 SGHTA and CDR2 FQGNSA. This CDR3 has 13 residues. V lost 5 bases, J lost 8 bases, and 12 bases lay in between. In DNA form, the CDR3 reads TGTGCCAGCAGCCCCCGAAGGAGGGAAAAACTGTTTTTT. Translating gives CASSPRRREKLFF.

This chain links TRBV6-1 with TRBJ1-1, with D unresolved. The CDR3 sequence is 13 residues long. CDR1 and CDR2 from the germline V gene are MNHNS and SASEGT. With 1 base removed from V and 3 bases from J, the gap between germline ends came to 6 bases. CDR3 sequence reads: CASSEVEYTEAFF. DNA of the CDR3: TGTGCCAGCAGTGAAGTCGAGTACACTGAAGCTTTCTTT.

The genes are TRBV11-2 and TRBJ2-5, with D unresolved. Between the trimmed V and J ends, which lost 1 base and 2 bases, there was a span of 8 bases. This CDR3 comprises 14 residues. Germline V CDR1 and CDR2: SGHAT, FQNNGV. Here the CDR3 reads CASSLVVRQETQYF. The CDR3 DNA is TGTGCCAGCAGCTTAGTCGTCCGGCAAGAGACCCAGTACTTC.